This T cell receptor (beta chain) is drawn from a study of blood T cells in healthy people across ages. Study results and limitations: Among T cells, TCR beta diversity per million cells dropped roughly linearly as age rose. As naive T cell percentage varied, TCR beta diversity correlated strongly with it.

In the case of this clonotype: Its antigen remains unidentified.

Approximately 10 milliliters of peripheral blood were drawn from each donor into EDTA-treated tubes. Sample-barcoded 5' priming and a J-beta primer mix drove a second PCR of 7 to 11 cycles. TCRdb processed the 5' RACE reads anew with MiXCR; each CDR3 protein has one entry. The data show around 1,900,000 distinct CDR3 sequences, around 42% seen once. The trim removed 3 bases at V and 0 bases at J, leaving 9 bases unmatched. This CDR3 comprises 18 residues. Germline values: CDR1 MGHDK, CDR2 SYGVNS. The sequenced sample was blood. The TCR originated in a human donor in good health. The chain links TRBV25-1 to TRBJ2-1; TRBD2 agrees at 9 bases. The CDR3, as DNA: TGTGCCAGCAGTGACCCCACTAGCGGGTATAGCTCCTACAATGAGCAGTTCTTC. Translating gives CASSDPTSGYSSYNEQFF. Drawing the rest from reference TRBV25-1 and TRBJ2-1, the complete variable domain is EADIYQTPRYLVIGTGKKITLECSQTMGHDKMYWYQQDPGMELHLIHYSYGVNSTEKGDLSSESTVSRIRTEHFPLTLESARPSHTSQYLCASSDPTSGYSSYNEQFFGPGTRLTVL.